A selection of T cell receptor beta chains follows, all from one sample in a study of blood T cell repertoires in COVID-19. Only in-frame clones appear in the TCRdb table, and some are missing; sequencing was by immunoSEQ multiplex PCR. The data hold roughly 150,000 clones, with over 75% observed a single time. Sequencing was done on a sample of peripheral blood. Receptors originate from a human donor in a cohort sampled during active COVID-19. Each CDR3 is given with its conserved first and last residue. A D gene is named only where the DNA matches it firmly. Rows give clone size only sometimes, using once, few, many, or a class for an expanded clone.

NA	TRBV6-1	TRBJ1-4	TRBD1	CASSERTPGGKATNEKLFF	TGTGCCAGCAGTGAAAGGACCCCAGGGGGAAAGGCAACTAATGAAAAACTGTTTTTT
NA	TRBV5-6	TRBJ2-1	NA	CASSGGTEYNEQFF	TGTGCCAGCAGCGGGGGGACAGAGTACAATGAGCAGTTCTTC
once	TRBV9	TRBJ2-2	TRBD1	CASSGGQGRLGELFF	TGTGCCAGCAGCGGCGGACAGGGACGCCTCGGGGAGCTGTTTTTT
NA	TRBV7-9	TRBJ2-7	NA	CASSPISPPGLLYEQYF	TGTGCCAGCAGCCCAATATCCCCCCCCGGACTACTCTACGAGCAGTACTTC
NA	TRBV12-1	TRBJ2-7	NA	CASSLTTYEQYF	TGTGCCAGCAGCTTGACAACCTACGAGCAGTACTTC
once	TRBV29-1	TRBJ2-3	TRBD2	CSVEEGGSDTQYF	TGCAGCGTTGAAGAGGGAGGGTCGGATACGCAGTATTTT
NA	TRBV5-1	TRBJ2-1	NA	CASSLVWVGDEQFF	TGCGCCAGCAGCTTGGTTTGGGTGGGCGATGAGCAGTTCTTC
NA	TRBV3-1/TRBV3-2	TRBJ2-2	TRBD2	CASSPGAAGVNTGELFF	TGTGCCAGCAGCCCCGGTGCTGCGGGGGTGAACACCGGGGAGCTGTTTTTT
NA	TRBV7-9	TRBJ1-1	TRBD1	CASSAQGTTEAFF	TGTGCCAGCAGCGCACAGGGGACCACTGAAGCTTTCTTT
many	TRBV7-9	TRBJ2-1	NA	CASSKGVASSGRGSYNEQFF	TGTGCCAGCAGCAAAGGAGTAGCTAGTTCGGGGAGAGGCAGCTACAATGAGCAGTTCTTC
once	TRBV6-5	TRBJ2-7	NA	CASSRPGRKEQYF	TGTGCCAGCAGTAGACCTGGGAGAAAGGAGCAGTACTTC
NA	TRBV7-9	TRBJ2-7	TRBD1	CASSSRQGIYSEQYF	TGTGCCAGCAGCTCCCGACAGGGAATCTACTCCGAGCAGTACTTC
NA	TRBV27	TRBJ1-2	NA	CASRGSPYGYTF	TGTGCCAGCAGGGGCAGTCCCTATGGCTACACCTTC
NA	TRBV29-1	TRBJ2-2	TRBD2	CSARETPTGELFF	TGCAGCGCGCGGGAGACTCCGACCGGGGAGCTGTTTTTT
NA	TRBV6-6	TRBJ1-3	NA	CASSNPSDTRNTIYF	TGTGCCAGCAGTAATCCTTCGGACACAAGAAACACCATATATTTT
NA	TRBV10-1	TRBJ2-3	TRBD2	CASSPFPRTSGKDTQYF	TGCGCCAGCAGTCCCTTCCCCCGGACTAGCGGGAAAGATACGCAGTATTTT
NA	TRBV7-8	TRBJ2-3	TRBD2	CASSTGLSSTDTQYF	TGTGCCAGCAGCACGGGACTATCTAGCACAGATACGCAGTATTTT
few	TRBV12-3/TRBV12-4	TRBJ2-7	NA	CASSRSSYEQYF	TGTGCCAGCAGTAGGAGCTCCTACGAGCAGTACTTC
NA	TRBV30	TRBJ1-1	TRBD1	CAWSVTGITEAFF	TGTGCCTGGAGTGTGACAGGGATCACTGAAGCTTTCTTT
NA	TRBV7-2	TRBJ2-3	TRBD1	CASSNLRDSRSGTQYF	TGTGCCAGCAGCAACCTACGGGACAGTAGGTCAGGTACGCAGTATTTT
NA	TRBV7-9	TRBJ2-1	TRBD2	CASVPGGVAEQFF	TGTGCCAGCGTTCCTGGGGGGGTAGCTGAGCAGTTCTTC
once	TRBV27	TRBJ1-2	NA	CASSLIFPGDNGPYGYTF	TGTGCCAGCAGTTTAATATTCCCAGGGGACAACGGACCCTATGGCTACACCTTC
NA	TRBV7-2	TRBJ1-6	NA	CASSLRVGVQAPLHF	TGTGCCAGCAGCTTACGAGTCGGGGTCCAAGCACCCCTCCACTTT
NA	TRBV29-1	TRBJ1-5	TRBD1	CSVLTGGDSNQPQHF	TGCAGCGTTTTAACAGGGGGAGATAGCAATCAGCCCCAGCATTTT
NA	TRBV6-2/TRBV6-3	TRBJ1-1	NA	CASSLIRGNTEAFF	TGTGCCAGCAGTCTAATCAGGGGGAACACTGAAGCTTTCTTT
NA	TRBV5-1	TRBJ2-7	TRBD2	CASSSPAGTSGIYEQYF	TGCGCCAGCAGTTCACCGGCCGGGACTAGCGGGATCTACGAGCAGTACTTC
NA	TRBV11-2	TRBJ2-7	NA	CASSSEGDGWAF	TGTGCCAGCAGCTCCGAGGGGGACGGCTGGGCTTTC
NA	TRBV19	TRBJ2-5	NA	CASTMDSQGTQYF	TGTGCCAGTACAATGGACAGCCAGGGGACCCAGTACTTC
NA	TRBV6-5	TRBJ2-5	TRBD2	CASSYSLAGDQETQYF	TGTGCCAGCAGTTACTCCCTAGCGGGGGACCAAGAGACCCAGTACTTC
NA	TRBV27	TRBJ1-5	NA	CASSFWDTKYSNQPQHF	TGTGCCAGCAGTTTCTGGGACACAAAATATAGCAATCAGCCCCAGCATTTT
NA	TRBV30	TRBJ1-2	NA	CAWSVQGYYGYTF	TGTGCCTGGAGTGTACAGGGCTACTATGGCTACACCTTC
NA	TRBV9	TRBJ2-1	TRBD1	CASSVFTGQGKNEQFF	TGTGCCAGCAGCGTATTCACAGGACAGGGGAAGAATGAGCAGTTCTTC
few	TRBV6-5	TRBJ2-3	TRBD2	CASSGKGTDTQYF	TGTGCCAGTAGCGGGAAAGGAACAGATACGCAGTATTTT
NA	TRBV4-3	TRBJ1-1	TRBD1	CASSQDFRQGNTEAFF	TGCGCCAGCAGCCAAGATTTTCGACAGGGAAACACTGAAGCTTTCTTT
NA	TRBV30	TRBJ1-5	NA	CAWSVSQLNSNQPQHF	TGTGCCTGGAGTGTTAGTCAACTCAATAGCAATCAGCCCCAGCATTTT
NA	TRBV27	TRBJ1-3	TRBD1	CASQAQGAGNTIYF	TGTGCCAGCCAAGCACAGGGGGCTGGAAACACCATATATTTT
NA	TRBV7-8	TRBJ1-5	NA	CASSDTIGDNQPQHF	TGTGCCAGTTCGGACACCATTGGGGATAATCAGCCCCAGCATTTT
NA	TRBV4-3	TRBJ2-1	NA	CASSQGLLYNEQFF	TGCGCCAGCAGCCAAGGGCTCCTCTACAATGAGCAGTTCTTC
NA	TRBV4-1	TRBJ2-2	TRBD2	CASSQRGGRKNTGELFF	TGCGCCAGCAGCCAGCGGGGGGGACGGAAGAACACCGGGGAGCTGTTTTTT
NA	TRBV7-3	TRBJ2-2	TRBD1	CASSLSFRTGGFGELFF	TGTGCCAGCAGCTTAAGCTTCCGGACAGGGGGCTTCGGGGAGCTGTTTTTT
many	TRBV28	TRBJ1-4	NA	CASSLGGLNEKLFF	TGTGCCAGCAGTTTGGGAGGGCTTAATGAAAAACTGTTTTTT
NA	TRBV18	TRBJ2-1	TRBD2	CASSPPWGGSYNEQFF	TGTGCCAGCTCACCCCCTTGGGGAGGGTCCTACAATGAGCAGTTCTTC